Sequencing of this T cell receptor beta chain was carried out in a study of blood T cell repertoires in COVID-19. The wider study: Collection of acute and convalescent COVID-19 samples took place in the United States, Italy and Spain.

This CDR3 is built from 13 residues. V lost 4 bases and J 1 base, leaving 7 bases between the germline ends. CDR1 and CDR2 from the germline V gene are KGHSH and LQKENI. Produced via immunoSEQ multiplex PCR; TCRdb's table is partial and in-frame only. The data contain roughly 160,000 clones, about 90% of them seen just once; the ten biggest clones take up 5.5% to 8.5%. The sequence derives from a woman aged 45-59 years who had recovered from COVID-19. The V and J genes are TRBV18 and TRBJ1-2, with D tentatively TRBD1 (5 bases). The specimen was PBMCs or T cells enriched from blood (not recorded which). DNA for the CDR3: TGTGCCAGCTCACAGCAGGGTAACTATGGCTACACCTTC. It yields the protein CASSQQGNYGYTF.